A single sample gave rise to the 14 T cell receptor beta chains below, sequenced in a study of T cell responses to AZD1222 COVID-19 vaccine. The assay was immunoSEQ multiplex PCR, and TCRdb's table has in-frame clones only and misses some. The table has 90,000 or so clones, around nine tenths seen once. Material: peripheral blood, obtained on day 0 of AZD1222 vaccination. The receptor set was obtained from an adult in good health.

This sequence joins TRBV5-4 and TRBJ1-2; possibly TRBD1 for D (5 bases). The CDR3 totals 15 residues. Germline V gives CDR1 SGHNT, CDR2 YYREEE (reference sequence). V lost 0 bases, J lost 0 bases, and 9 bases lay in between. The chain's CDR3 is CASSLGGGSNYGYTF. The CDR3 region has the DNA TGTGCCAGCAGCTTGGGGGGCGGATCTAACTATGGCTACACCTTC.

This clone showed up just once. J is TRBJ1-4 and V is TRBV6-1; a possible D gene is TRBD1 (6 bases). The CDR3 length is 16 residues. Looked up from germline, CDR1 is MNHNS and CDR2 is SASEGT. The V end lost 2 bases, the J end lost 7 bases, and 17 bases lay between the germline ends. Here the CDR3 DNA reads TGTGCCAGCAGTGAAACTGGGACACCCCGGGGTGAAAAACTGTTTTTT. Translated: CASSETGTPRGEKLFF.

This clone has only a few counts. The chain uses TRBV10-3 and TRBJ1-2, with D possibly being TRBD1 (5 bases). In germline, CDR1 is ENHRY, CDR2 SYGVKD. V dropped 1 base and J dropped 0 bases, with 15 bases sitting between them. This CDR3 spans 17 amino acids. The CDR3 protein is CAISELGRDASNYGYTF. DNA for the CDR3: TGTGCCATCAGTGAGTTGGGGCGGGACGCCTCTAACTATGGCTACACCTTC.

The V gene is TRBV5-6, the J gene TRBJ1-1, with D possibly matching TRBD1 (6 bases). V dropped 4 bases and J dropped 1 base, with 11 bases sitting between them. Germline V CDR1 and CDR2: SGHDT, YYEEEE. The CDR3 is made up of 14 amino acids. The CDR3 here is CASSPGTPNTEAFF. The CDR3 DNA is TGTGCCAGCAGCCCCGGGACACCGAACACTGAAGCTTTCTTT.

This chain joins TRBV7-9 and TRBJ1-4; TRBD1 agrees at 7 bases. Germline lookup yields CDR1 SEHNR and CDR2 FQNEAQ (reference sequence). V lost 3 bases, J lost 2 bases, and 0 bases stayed unmatched. This CDR3 is built from 14 residues. The CDR3 protein is CASSFRGTNEKLFF. In DNA, the CDR3 is TGTGCCAGCAGCTTCAGGGGGACTAATGAAAAACTGTTTTTT.

The CDR3, as DNA: TGTGCCATCAGACCGCAGGGGGTGAGCGGGGAGCTGTTTTTT. Translated, it gives CAIRPQGVSGELFF. The chain recombines TRBV10-3 with TRBJ2-2, with 7 bases that match TRBD1. Per the germline V gene, CDR1 is ENHRY and CDR2 is SYGVKD. This CDR3 is 14 amino acids long. The V gene end was trimmed by 6 bases and the J gene end by 7 bases; junction bases not matched to a gene: 8.

Remarks on this clone: Other DNA variants within this sample encode the same CDR3. The chain combines TRBV5-4 with TRBJ1-2; 7 nucleotides match TRBD1. The CDR3 has 12 amino acids. Trimming removed 4 bases from V and 8 bases from J; junction bases left unmatched: 5. CDR1 is SGHNT and CDR2 is YYREEE in the germline V gene (reference sequence). The CDR3 loop reads CASSPTGYGYTF. Here the CDR3 DNA reads TGTGCCAGCAGCCCGACAGGGTACGGCTACACCTTC.

V usage is TRBV3-1 (or the pseudogene TRBV3-2) and J usage is TRBJ1-1; unclear D gene. The CDR3 consists of 13 residues. V was trimmed by 4 bases and J by 5 bases, leaving 11 bases between them. Looked up from germline, CDR1 is LGHDT and CDR2 is YNNKEL (reference sequence). CDR3 sequence: CASSRGTNTEAFF. The DNA of the CDR3 is TGTGCCAGCAGCCGTGGAACCAATACTGAAGCTTTCTTT.

This chain uses TRBV7-9 with TRBJ1-1; TRBD1 aligns across 8 bases. Germline V CDR1 and CDR2: SEHNR, FQNEAQ (reference sequence). V lost 5 bases and J lost 3; bases outside the gene matches: 17. This CDR3 has 18 residues. CDR3 sequence reads: CASSAGTGQLLRDTEAFF. CDR3 nucleotide sequence: TGTGCCAGCAGCGCCGGGACAGGACAACTTTTACGGGACACTGAAGCTTTCTTT.

This clone has a handful of counts. The genes are TRBV29-1 and TRBJ2-7; 7 positions match TRBD1. The V segment lost 8 bases and the J segment 5 bases; nucleotides outside the gene matches: 6. From germline, CDR1 is SQVTM and CDR2 ANQGSEA. This CDR3 is 11 amino acids long. CDR3 residues: CSMMRGHEQYF. CDR3 DNA: TGCAGCATGATGAGGGGGCACGAGCAGTACTTC.

V is TRBV6-1 and J is TRBJ2-7; D might be TRBD1 (5 bases). The germline V gene encodes CDR1 MNHNS and CDR2 SASEGT. V gave up 2 bases and J gave up 2 bases, with 10 bases separating them. This CDR3 spans 14 amino acids. CDR3 nucleotide sequence: TGTGCCAGCAGTGAACCCCACAGGACCTACGAGCAGTACTTC. Translation gives CASSEPHRTYEQYF.

This clone is judged medium-sized. The chain combines TRBV12-3 or TRBV12-4 with TRBJ1-1, with D perhaps TRBD1 (5 bases). The CDR3 sequence is 11 residues long. Deletions cut 5 bases from V and 8 bases from J, with 9 bases between. This CDR3 reads CASSRGGEAFF. The CDR3 DNA sequence: TGTGCCAGCAGTAGGGGAGGGGAAGCTTTCTTT.

The chain links TRBV7-2 to TRBJ2-5; the D call may be TRBD1 or TRBD2 (5 bases each). From germline, CDR1 is SGHTA and CDR2 FQGNSA. The CDR3 spans 13 residues. V dropped 6 bases and J dropped 1 base, with 9 bases sitting between them. CDR3 sequence: CASRTGTQETQYF. CDR3 sequence (DNA): TGTGCCAGCAGAACGGGGACCCAAGAGACCCAGTACTTC.

J is TRBJ2-5 and V is TRBV7-9; D tentatively fits TRBD1 or TRBD2 (6 bases each). CDR1 SEHNR and CDR2 FQNEAQ come from the germline V gene (reference sequence). The CDR3 runs to 14 residues. V dropped 6 bases and J dropped 1 base, with 12 bases sitting between them. The chain's CDR3 is CASREGGTQETQYF. The CDR3 coding sequence is TGTGCCAGCAGGGAGGGGGGTACCCAAGAGACCCAGTACTTC.